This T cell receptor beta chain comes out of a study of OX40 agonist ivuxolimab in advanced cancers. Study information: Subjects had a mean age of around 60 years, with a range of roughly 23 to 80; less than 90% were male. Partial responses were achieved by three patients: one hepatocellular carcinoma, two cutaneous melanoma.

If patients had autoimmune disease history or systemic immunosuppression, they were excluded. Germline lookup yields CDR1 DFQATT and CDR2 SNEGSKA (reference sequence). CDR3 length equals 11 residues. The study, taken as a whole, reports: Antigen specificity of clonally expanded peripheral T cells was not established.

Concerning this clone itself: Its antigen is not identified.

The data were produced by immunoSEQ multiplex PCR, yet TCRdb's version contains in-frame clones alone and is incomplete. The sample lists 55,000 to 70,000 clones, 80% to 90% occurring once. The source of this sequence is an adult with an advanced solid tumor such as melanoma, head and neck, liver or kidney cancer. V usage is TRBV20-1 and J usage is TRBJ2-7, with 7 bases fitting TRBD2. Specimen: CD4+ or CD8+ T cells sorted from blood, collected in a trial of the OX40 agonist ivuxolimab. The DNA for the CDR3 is TGCGGCCTGGAGCGGGACTACGAGCAGTACTTC. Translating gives CGLERDYEQYF.